This TCR beta chain emerged from a study of graft-versus-host responses after intestinal transplantation. Study details: Those transplanted obtained multivisceral, liver-intestinal, or isolated intestinal grafts. Recipients uniformly received anti-thymocyte globulin induction, followed by tacrolimus and steroids for about three years. Overall study findings and caveats: Ileal or blood samples showed some GvH clones first, and such clones were also found in recipient marrow. Graft-versus-host to host-versus-graft clonal ratios in allografts were high in patients with graft-donor T cell macrochimerism.

The repertoire was sequenced with immunoSEQ multiplex PCR; TCRdb's copy has only in-frame clones and lacks some. The sample contains tens of thousands of clones, more than 85% of which appear only once. Points on this clone: Its specificity is not known.

V lost 1 base and J 7 bases, leaving 13 bases between the germline ends. CDR3 length: 15 amino acids. The germline gives CDR1 SGHDN, CDR2 FVKESK. This clonotype was obtained from a human donor who was the organ donor for an intestinal transplant. Sequenced here: unstimulated CD8+ T cells sorted from spleen or lymph node cells, sampled before transplant. The chain links TRBV14 to TRBJ1-4; D is perhaps TRBD1 (5 bases). The CDR3 DNA sequence: TGTGCCAGCAGCCAAGTCGGGGCGATTGGTGAAAAACTGTTTTTT. Translated: CASSQVGAIGEKLFF.